This T cell receptor beta chain appears in the sequencing data of a study of blood T cell repertoires in COVID-19. The germline V gene encodes CDR1 MNHEY and CDR2 SVGAGI. The CDR3 contains 16 residues. Trimming at V came to 3 bases and at J to 3 bases, leaving 7 bases not matched to a gene. Using immunoSEQ multiplex PCR, the repertoire was profiled, and TCRdb retains in-frame clones only, with some absent. The sample holds about 140,000 clones, 84% seen once. The chain is built from TRBV6-5 and TRBJ2-5; 10 positions agree with TRBD2. The clonotype was recovered from a woman aged 55-69 years with acute or convalescent COVID-19. The sequenced sample consisted of peripheral blood. The CDR3 DNA sequence: TGTGCCAGCAGTTATGGGCTAGCGGGAGTGAAAGAGACCCAGTACTTC. Translation gives CASSYGLAGVKETQYF.